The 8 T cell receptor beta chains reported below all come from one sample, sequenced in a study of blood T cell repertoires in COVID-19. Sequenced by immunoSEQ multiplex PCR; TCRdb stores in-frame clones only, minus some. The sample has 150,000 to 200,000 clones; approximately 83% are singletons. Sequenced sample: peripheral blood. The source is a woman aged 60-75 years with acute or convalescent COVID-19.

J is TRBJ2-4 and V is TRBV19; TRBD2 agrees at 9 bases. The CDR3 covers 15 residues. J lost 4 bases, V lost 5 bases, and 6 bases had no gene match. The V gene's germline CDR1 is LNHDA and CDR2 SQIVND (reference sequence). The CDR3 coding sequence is TGTGCCAGTAGTTATGGGGGACTAGCAAAAAACATTCAGTACTTC. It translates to CASSYGGLAKNIQYF.

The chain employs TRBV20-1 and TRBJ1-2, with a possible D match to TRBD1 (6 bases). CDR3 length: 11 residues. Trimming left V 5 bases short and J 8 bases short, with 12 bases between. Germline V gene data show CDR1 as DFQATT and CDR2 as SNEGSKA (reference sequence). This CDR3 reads CSAGRDKGYTF. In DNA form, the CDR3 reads TGCAGTGCTGGCCGGGACAAAGGCTACACCTTC.

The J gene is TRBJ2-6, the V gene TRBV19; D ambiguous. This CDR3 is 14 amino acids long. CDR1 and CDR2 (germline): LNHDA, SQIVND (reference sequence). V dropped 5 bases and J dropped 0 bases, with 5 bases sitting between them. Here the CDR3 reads CASSEDSGANVLTF. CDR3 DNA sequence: TGTGCCAGTAGTGAGGACTCTGGGGCCAACGTCCTGACTTTC.

The CDR3 sequence: CASSQAQGWGNEKLFF. The CDR3 DNA follows: TGTGCCAGCAGCCAAGCTCAGGGGTGGGGTAATGAAAAACTGTTTTTT. The chain combines TRBV4-2 with TRBJ1-4; D may be TRBD1 (6 bases). This CDR3 has 16 amino acids. Trimming took 1 base from V and 4 from J, leaving 13 bases between them. Germline V lookup: CDR1 LGHNA, CDR2 YNFKEQ.

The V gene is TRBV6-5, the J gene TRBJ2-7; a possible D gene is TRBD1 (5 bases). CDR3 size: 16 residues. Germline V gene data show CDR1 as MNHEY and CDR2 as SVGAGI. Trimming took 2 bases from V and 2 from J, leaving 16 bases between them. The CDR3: CASSYGVGVPPYEQYF. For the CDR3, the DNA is TGTGCCAGCAGTTACGGGGTAGGGGTCCCCCCCTACGAGCAGTACTTC.

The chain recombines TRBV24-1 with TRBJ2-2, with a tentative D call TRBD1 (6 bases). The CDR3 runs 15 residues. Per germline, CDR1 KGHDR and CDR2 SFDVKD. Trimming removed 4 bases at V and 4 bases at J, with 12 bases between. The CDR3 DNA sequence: TGTGCCACCAGTGACCCGGGACATCCCACCGGGGAGCTGTTTTTT. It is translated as CATSDPGHPTGELFF.

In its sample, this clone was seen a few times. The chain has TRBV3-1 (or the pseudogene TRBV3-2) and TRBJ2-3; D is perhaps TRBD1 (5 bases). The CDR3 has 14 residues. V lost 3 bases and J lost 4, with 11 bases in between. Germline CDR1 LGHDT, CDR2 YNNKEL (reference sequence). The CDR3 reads CASSQRRGSDTQYF. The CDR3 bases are TGTGCCAGCAGCCAGAGAAGGGGATCAGATACGCAGTATTTT.

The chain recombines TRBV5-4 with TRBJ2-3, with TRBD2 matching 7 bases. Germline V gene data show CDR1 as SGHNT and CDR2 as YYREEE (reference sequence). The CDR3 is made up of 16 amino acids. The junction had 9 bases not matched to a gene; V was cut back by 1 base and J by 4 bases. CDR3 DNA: TGTGCCAGCAGCTTGAGGGTAGCGGGCCCCCCAGATACGCAGTATTTT. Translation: CASSLRVAGPPDTQYF.